Below, 8 T cell receptor beta chains from the same sample are listed, as sequenced in a study of cytomegalovirus exposure and HLA in healthy donors. The PCR made use of 60 Vbeta and 13 Jbeta primers. The data were produced by immunoSEQ multiplex PCR, yet TCRdb's version contains in-frame clones alone and is incomplete. There are roughly 180,000 clones in the sample; just under 80% occur only once, and approximately 2.9% lies in the top ten. The specimen was PBMCs. The receptor source for this set is a female donor in good health and CMV-seronegative.

The chain couples TRBV11-2 to TRBJ2-3; the D gene is possibly TRBD2 (5 bases). This CDR3 spans 14 amino acids. V was shortened by 10 bases and J by 0 bases, with 14 bases between the two germline ends. The germline V gene encodes CDR1 SGHAT and CDR2 FQNNGV. CDR3 loop: CATNKRTSTDTQYF. CDR3 nucleotide sequence: TGTGCCACCAACAAGCGGACTAGCACAGATACGCAGTATTTT.

This clone occurred a few times. This sequence joins TRBV2 and TRBJ1-4; D remains unclear. CDR1 is SNHLY and CDR2 is FYNNEI in the germline V gene. V was cut by 5 bases and J by 8 bases, with 18 bases left in between. This CDR3 has 15 amino acids. As DNA, the CDR3 is TGTGCCAGCAGTTCCCTCGGAGGGTTAGGCGAAAAACTGTTTTTT. Translated: CASSSLGGLGEKLFF.

Turning to this clone: At one boundary the junction diverges from the germline segment, which might be a read error. The V gene is TRBV7-9, the J gene TRBJ1-3; D gene ambiguous. This CDR3 contains 14 residues. Germline loops: CDR1 SEHNR, CDR2 FQNEAQ (reference sequence). This chain's CDR3 is CSRKGRLSGNTIYF. The CDR3 nucleotides are TGTTCCAGAAAAGGCAGGCTCTCTGGAAACACCATATATTTT.

This clone was seen only once. The genes are TRBV5-1 and TRBJ2-5, with TRBD1 as a possible D gene (6 bases). The closer fit of TRBJ2-7 to the DNA end suggests the J call may be wrong. The germline CDR1 and CDR2 sequences are SGHRS and YFSETQ. This CDR3 contains 15 residues. CDR3 nucleotides: TGCGCCAGCAGCTCATTGCAGGGGTTGTACTACGAGCAGTACTTC. It yields the protein CASSSLQGLYYEQYF.

The rearrangement links TRBV30 to TRBJ2-5; the match to TRBD2 covers 10 bases. CDR3 length: 16 amino acids. The V gene end was trimmed by 0 bases and the J gene end by 5 bases; junction bases not matched to a gene: 9. Per germline, CDR1 GTSNPN and CDR2 SVGIG (reference sequence). The DNA of the CDR3 is TGTGCCTGGAGTGTACAAGCGGGAGGGCCTCGGGAGACCCAGTACTTC. Amino acid sequence: CAWSVQAGGPRETQYF.

The V call is TRBV27, the J call TRBJ1-6; weak D call: TRBD1 (6 bases). The germline V and J ends were trimmed by 2 bases and 10 bases, with 18 bases remaining between them. CDR1 is MNHEY and CDR2 is SMNVEV in the germline V gene (reference sequence). The length of the CDR3 is 16 residues. The DNA for the CDR3 is TGTGCCAGCAGTTTAGGCGCGCAGGGGCTAAACTCACCCCTCCACTTT. It is translated as CASSLGAQGLNSPLHF.

The rearrangement joins TRBV7-8 to TRBJ1-3; TRBD1 agrees at 8 bases. This CDR3 has 19 amino acids. Germline lookup yields CDR1 SGHVS and CDR2 FQNEAQ. V lost 2 bases to trimming and J lost 0 bases; unmatched junction nucleotides: 12. CDR3 sequence reads: CASSLRTGTQLHSGNTIYF. CDR3 sequence (DNA): TGTGCCAGCAGCTTAAGGACAGGGACACAACTTCACTCTGGAAACACCATATATTTT.

J is TRBJ2-7 and V is TRBV10-3; 9 nucleotides agree with TRBD1. Germline CDR1 ENHRY, CDR2 SYGVKD. The ends lost 11 bases at V and 6 bases at J; junction bases unmatched: 11. The CDR3 covers 13 residues. The CDR3 DNA reads TGTGCCGTCCTGGGACAGGGTGGCGGCGAGCAGTACTTC. Translation: CAVLGQGGGEQYF.